The subject of this entry is one TCR beta chain. This entry is derived from a study of blood T cell repertoires in COVID-19. Study in general: There were acute and convalescent COVID-19 samples, and they came from the United States, Italy and Spain.

The CDR3 sequence is 14 residues long. The germline CDR1 and CDR2 sequences are SGHVS and FQNEAQ. V was trimmed by 4 bases and J by 6 bases, leaving 16 bases between them. TCRdb keeps only in-frame clones here, not all; method: immunoSEQ multiplex PCR. This repertoire shows approximately 230,000 clones, around 89% found once; its top ten account for 3.5% to 4.5%. Sequenced: PBMCs or T cells enriched from blood (not recorded which). The clonotype comes from a woman aged 25 to 39 who had recovered from COVID-19. The chain has TRBV7-8 and TRBJ2-7; weak D call: TRBD2 (5 bases). The CDR3 DNA follows: TGTGCCAGCAGCTCTAGAGGACGACGGGGCGAGCAGTACTTC. It codes for CASSSRGRRGEQYF.